The rows below give T cell receptor beta chains drawn from one sample of a study of T cell changes during pregnancy in multiple sclerosis. The table came from immunoSEQ multiplex PCR; TCRdb's copy has only in-frame clones and leaves some out. The sample has approximately 30,000 clones, 90% seen once; the top ten hold approximately 12%. The material sequenced was CD8+ T cells from peripheral blood mononuclear cells, taken in the first trimester of pregnancy. These receptors all come from a female donor with multiple sclerosis, enrolled in a pregnancy study. Each CDR3 is given with its conserved first and last residue. The order of the fields is clone size, D gene, V gene, CDR3 length, J gene, CDR3 protein, CDR3 DNA. A D gene is named only where the DNA matches it firmly. The size field is filled for only some rows; it gives once, few, many or a size class.

>-|TRBD2|TRBV14|15|TRBJ2-1
CASSPGTSAYNEQFF
TGTGCCAGCAGCCCCGGGACTAGCGCTTACAATGAGCAGTTCTTC
>-|TRBD2|TRBV4-1|17|TRBJ2-7
CASSQEPRTSGSFEQYF
TGCGCCAGCAGCCAAGAACCCAGGACTAGCGGGAGTTTCGAGCAGTACTTC
>-|TRBD1|TRBV10-2|13|TRBJ1-2
CASMATGVYGYTF
TGCGCCAGCATGGCAACAGGGGTCTATGGCTACACCTTC
>-|-|TRBV25-1|13|TRBJ2-7
CATAGGNPYEQYF
TGTGCCACCGCCGGGGGTAACCCCTACGAGCAGTACTTC
>-|-|TRBV7-8|12|TRBJ2-1
CASSSDFNEQFF
TGTGCCAGCAGCTCGGACTTTAATGAGCAGTTCTTC
>-|TRBD2|TRBV19|16|TRBJ2-1
CASSNPGLGLEGEQFF
TGTGCCAGTAGTAACCCCGGACTAGGCCTTGAGGGTGAGCAGTTCTTC
>-|TRBD2|TRBV27|15|TRBJ2-1
CASSFASGIPNEQFF
TGTGCCAGCAGTTTCGCTAGCGGGATCCCCAATGAGCAGTTCTTC
>-|-|TRBV5-1|13|TRBJ2-3
CASSETSTDTQYF
TGCGCCAGCAGCGAAACTAGCACAGATACGCAGTATTTT
>-|TRBD1|TRBV4-1|14|TRBJ2-7
CASSPGQGLYEQYF
TGCGCCAGCAGCCCGGGACAGGGCCTCTACGAGCAGTACTTC
>once|TRBD2|TRBV5-4|13|TRBJ2-7
CASHSGSQQTANF
TGTGCCAGTCACAGCGGGAGTCAGCAAACAGCAAATTTC
>-|TRBD1|TRBV4-1|16|TRBJ2-1
CASSHRDRPFYNEQFF
TGCGCCAGCAGCCATAGGGACAGACCCTTCTACAATGAGCAGTTCTTC
>-|-|TRBV19|13|TRBJ2-3
CASSWADVDTQYF
TGTGCCAGTAGTTGGGCAGACGTGGATACGCAGTATTTT
>once|-|TRBV7-9|13|TRBJ2-3
CASSQTGVETQYF
TGTGCCAGCAGCCAGACGGGGGTCGAGACGCAGTATTTT
>-|TRBD1|TRBV27|15|TRBJ2-1
CASSPSGQGGHEQFF
TGTGCCAGCAGCCCCTCGGGACAGGGAGGCCATGAGCAGTTCTTC
>once|-|TRBV7-9|15|TRBJ1-2
CASSPNLDRLGGYTF
TGTGCCAGCAGCCCCAACCTCGACAGGCTCGGTGGCTACACCTTC